This T cell receptor (beta chain) was captured in a study of T cell repertoires in cytomegalovirus infection. On the study more broadly: Public TCR beta signatures provided an indication of both CMV infection and a matching HLA type.

There are 15 residues in the CDR3. V trimming: 6 bases; J trimming: 3 bases; junction bases outside the gene matches: 10. CDR1 SQVTM and CDR2 ANQGSEA come from the germline V gene. Each CDR3 protein is one row after TCRdb ran MiXCR on the reads. The table lists approximately 160,000 distinct CDR3 sequences, under 20% of them singletons, with around 20% in the top ten. Specimen: CD8+ T cells from PBMCs. The clonotype was recovered from a human donor in good health (CMV status not recorded). Some clones in this sample may be carry-over from other donors' samples. The genes are TRBV29-1 and TRBJ2-2, with TRBD1 identical over 7 bases. The CDR3 spells CSVANRGRDTGELFF. The CDR3 DNA reads TGCAGCGTGGCTAACAGGGGCCGCGACACCGGGGAGCTGTTTTTT.